This section outlines one T cell receptor beta chain sequence together with its context. Its antigen is not known. The PCR ran on 60 Vbeta and 13 Jbeta primers. Original analysis: Unique TCR beta chains numbered roughly 84 million in a later analysis, with around 12 million shared. Using immunoSEQ multiplex PCR, the repertoire was profiled, and TCRdb retains in-frame clones only, with some absent. For V, J and clone size, that table is used; D and trimming come from the DNA. The sample yields some 200,000 clones, around 74% seen once. These data come from a study of cytomegalovirus exposure and HLA in healthy donors. Overall study context: Early released data had approximately 86 million unique TCRs, all coming from HLA-typed donors. General observations from the study: Researchers had no immune exposure information except CMV serostatus available.

The material sequenced was PBMCs. This clonotype was sampled from a girl under 18 in good health and CMV-seropositive.

CDR3: CASSLDRTAEAFF. In DNA, the CDR3 is TGTGCCAGCAGCTTAGACCGGACAGCCGAAGCTTTCTTT. V usage is TRBV11-2 and J usage is TRBJ1-1; maybe TRBD1 (6 bases). The CDR3 sequence is 13 residues long. The germline V gene encodes CDR1 SGHAT and CDR2 FQNNGV. V shed 0 bases and J shed 8 bases, with 10 bases lying between them.